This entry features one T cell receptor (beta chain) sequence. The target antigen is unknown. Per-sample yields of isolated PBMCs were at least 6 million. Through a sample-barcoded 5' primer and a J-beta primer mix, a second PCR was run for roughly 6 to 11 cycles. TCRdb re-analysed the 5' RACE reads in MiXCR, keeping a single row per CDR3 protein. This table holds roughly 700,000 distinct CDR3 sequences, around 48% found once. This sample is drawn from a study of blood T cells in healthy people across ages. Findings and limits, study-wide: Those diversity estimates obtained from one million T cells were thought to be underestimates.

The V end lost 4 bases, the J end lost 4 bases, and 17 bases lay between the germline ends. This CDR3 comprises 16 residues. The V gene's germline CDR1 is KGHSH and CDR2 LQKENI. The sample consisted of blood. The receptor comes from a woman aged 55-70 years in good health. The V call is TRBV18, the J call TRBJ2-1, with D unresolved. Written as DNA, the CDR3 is TGTGCCAGCTCACTTAGTAGGTCTGTGGGATACAATGAGCAGTTCTTC. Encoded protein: CASSLSRSVGYNEQFF.